This T cell receptor beta chain was sequenced during a study of T cells in localized non-small cell lung cancer. Profiling relied on immunoSEQ multiplex PCR, and the TCRdb table lists in-frame clones only, not all of them. The repertoire holds approximately 57,000 clones, roughly 90% seen once, with 5.2% in the top ten. The CDR3 extends over 15 amino acids. Germline CDR1 reads SGHNT; CDR2 reads YENEEA. V was shortened by 0 bases and J by 5 bases, with 10 bases between the two germline ends. Notes on the study in general: Since sequencing was restricted to only one region of the tumor, intratumor heterogeneity remains a possibility.

Comment on this clone: What it recognizes is unknown.

The material sequenced was peripheral blood, taken before any cancer treatment. This sequence originates from a woman aged 35-75 years with stage I lung adenocarcinoma. The chain couples TRBV11-3 to TRBJ2-2; no firm D call. The CDR3 reads CASSLDSVPTGELFF. In DNA form, the CDR3 reads TGTGCCAGCAGCTTAGATTCAGTCCCGACCGGGGAGCTGTTTTTT.